The present T cell receptor beta chain was sequenced within a study of OX40 agonist ivuxolimab in advanced cancers. Study information: Previous treatment with anti-PD-1, anti-PD-L1 or anti-CTLA-4 therapy was allowed; over 35% had received some. Overall study findings and caveats: Within 6 weeks, CD4+ and CD8+ blood T cells expanded clonally at 0.1 to 3.0 mg/kg. In a subset of nonresponders, normalized T-cell clonal expansion was also low. Determination of antigen specificity was not performed for the expanded peripheral T cells.

Clones were sequenced by immunoSEQ multiplex PCR, and TCRdb holds only the in-frame ones, with some missing. The sample comprises about 5,100 clones, approximately 71% of which are singletons, and 55% to 75% rests with the top ten. CDR3 length equals 13 residues. Trimming removed 6 bases at V and 5 bases at J, with 12 bases between. Germline values: CDR1 MNHEY, CDR2 SMNVEV (reference sequence). Regarding this clone: What it binds is not known.

The gene calls are TRBV27 and TRBJ2-3, with D possibly matching TRBD1 (5 bases). The sequences come from CD4+ or CD8+ T cells sorted from blood, collected in a trial of the OX40 agonist ivuxolimab. The TCR originated in an adult with an advanced solid tumor such as melanoma, head and neck, liver or kidney cancer. CDR3 nucleotide sequence: TGTGCCAGCAGGGTACTGGGGCTAGATACGCAGTATTTT. Encoded protein: CASRVLGLDTQYF.